Presented here are 20 T cell receptor beta chains from one specimen sequenced in a study of metastatic and nonmetastatic thyroid tumors. TCRdb re-called clones via MiXCR from the PCR reads. The sample has 50,000 to 65,000 clones; more than 15% are singletons. There were no patients who had received any treatment before thyroid surgery. Sequenced sample: blood. The receptors were gathered from a female donor with papillary thyroid cancer or a benign thyroid nodule (not recorded which). Some clones in this sample may be carry-over from other donors' samples.

This clone was picked up many times. The chain employs TRBV20-1 and TRBJ2-2, with 8 bases aligning to TRBD2. The germline V gene has CDR1 DFQATT and CDR2 SNEGSKA (reference sequence). V dropped 6 bases and J dropped 5; count of bases not matched to a gene: 8. CDR3 length: 14 amino acids. CDR3 DNA sequence: TGCAGTGCCCACACGGGAGGGCCTACCGGGGAGCTGTTTTTT. Encoded protein: CSAHTGGPTGELFF.

This clone was counted many times. The chain links TRBV30 to TRBJ2-1; the match to TRBD1 covers 11 bases. In germline, CDR1 is GTSNPN, CDR2 SVGIG (reference sequence). J lost 5 bases, V lost 2 bases, and 5 bases had no gene match. The CDR3 is 15 residues long. CDR3 nucleotides: TGTGCCTGGAGTCCAAGGACAGGGGGCAACAATGAGCAGTTCTTC. This translates into CAWSPRTGGNNEQFF.

This clone was detected ten times or more. The rearrangement links TRBV29-1 to TRBJ1-1; the D is unclear. CDR3 length: 12 residues. V was cut by 4 bases and J by 3 bases, with 9 bases left in between. Per the germline V gene, CDR1 is SQVTM and CDR2 is ANQGSEA. The CDR3 loop is CSVGGRDTEAFF. CDR3 bases: TGCAGCGTTGGAGGGAGAGACACTGAAGCTTTCTTT.

Many counts were recorded for this clone. The chain links TRBV12-5 to TRBJ1-2, with D uncertain. The ends were cut back, 1 base at V and 7 bases at J, with 16 bases in the middle. CDR3 length: 15 amino acids. Germline assignment: CDR1 LGHNT and CDR2 FRNRAP. In DNA form, the CDR3 reads TGTGCTAGTGGTTTGGCCGACGGCCTTATCGGTGGCTACACCTTC. The encoded protein is CASGLADGLIGGYTF.

This clone was found many times. This chain joins TRBV9 and TRBJ2-3, with D unresolved. CDR1 is SGDLS and CDR2 is YYNGEE in the germline V gene. Trimming removed 0 bases from V and 5 bases from J, with 7 bases in between. This CDR3 has 13 residues. The chain's CDR3 is CASSVEWLDTQYF. In nucleotides, the CDR3 is TGTGCCAGCAGCGTAGAATGGTTAGATACGCAGTATTTT.

In its sample, this clone was seen many times. As DNA, the CDR3 is TGTGCCAGCAGCTTGGTCTCAGGCAAAAACATTCAGTACTTC. Translating it yields CASSLVSGKNIQYF. The genes are TRBV5-6 and TRBJ2-4; D not resolved. This CDR3 has 14 amino acids. Trimming stripped 0 bases from V and 3 bases from J, with 7 bases between. In germline, CDR1 is SGHDT, CDR2 YYEEEE. Combining the CDR3 with reference TRBV5-6 and TRBJ2-4 gives the whole variable domain DAGVTQSPTHLIKTRGQQVTLRCSPKSGHDTVSWYQQALGQGPQFIFQYYEEEERQRGNFPDRFSGHQFPNYSSELNVNALLLGDSALYLCASSLVSGKNIQYFGAGTRLSVL.

There are many counts of this clone. J is TRBJ1-4 and V is TRBV28; tentatively, D is TRBD1 (6 bases). V was cut by 2 bases and J by 8 bases, with 15 bases left in between. The CDR3 spans 15 residues. Germline V gene lookup returns CDR1 MDHEN and CDR2 SYDVKM. In DNA, the CDR3 is TGTGCCAGCAGTTTAATAGGCATCCAGGGGGAAAAACTGTTTTTT. Encoded protein: CASSLIGIQGEKLFF. Using reference TRBV28 and TRBJ1-4 for the parts outside the CDR3, the full variable domain is DVKVTQSSRYLVKRTGEKVFLECVQDMDHENMFWYRQDPGLGLRLIYFSYDVKMKEKGDIPEGYSVSREKKERFSLILESASTNQTSMYLCASSLIGIQGEKLFFGSGTQLSVL.

V gene TRBV2 combines with J gene TRBJ2-5, with D possibly TRBD1 on 5 matching bases. From germline, CDR1 is SNHLY and CDR2 FYNNEI. The CDR3 extends over 14 amino acids. V was trimmed by 1 base and J by 7 bases, leaving 13 bases between them. This CDR3 reads CASSEGVRVGTQYF. DNA of the CDR3: TGTGCCAGCAGTGAAGGGGTCAGGGTTGGGACCCAGTACTTC.

This clone was seen more than once but under ten times. Just one base apart from a much larger clone, this may be a read error. V and J are TRBV10-2 and TRBJ2-1, with D possibly being TRBD2 (6 bases). CDR1 is WSHSY, CDR2 SAAADI, per germline. This CDR3 has 16 residues. Trimming cost V 5 bases and J 5 bases, with 19 bases left between them. CDR3 coding DNA: TGCGCCAGCAGTCTCCTATCGGGAGTCGGGAACAATGAGCAGTTCTTC. It specifies CASSLLSGVGNNEQFF.

Many counts were recorded for this clone. V usage is TRBV2 and J usage is TRBJ1-3; D unclear. This CDR3 is 16 amino acids long. V gave up 3 bases and J gave up 0 bases, with 12 bases separating them. Germline CDR1 is SNHLY and CDR2 is FYNNEI. CDR3 DNA: TGTGCCAGCAGTGAGTTATGGGTGGACTCTGGAAACACCATATATTTT. Its translation: CASSELWVDSGNTIYF.

In its sample, this clone was seen many times. The chain recombines TRBV12-3 or TRBV12-4 with TRBJ1-1, with a possible D match to TRBD1 (6 bases). The CDR3 totals 14 residues. V shed 6 bases and J shed 0 bases, with 11 bases lying between them. This CDR3 is CASRDSDMNTEAFF. As DNA, the CDR3 is TGTGCCAGCAGGGACAGTGACATGAACACTGAAGCTTTCTTT.

Ten or more counts support this clone. J is TRBJ2-1 and V is TRBV3-1; TRBD2 might be the D (6 bases). V gave up 3 bases and J gave up 10 bases, with 7 bases separating them. The CDR3 sequence is 11 residues long. Per the germline V gene, CDR1 is LGHDT and CDR2 is YNNKEL (reference sequence). CDR3 nucleotides: TGTGCCAGCAGCCAGACTAGGGAGCAGTTCTTC. Translating it yields CASSQTREQFF.

The sample holds many counts of this clone. It may be a read error: a sequence one base away is much more abundant. The chain couples TRBV20-1 to TRBJ2-1; tentatively, D is TRBD1 (7 bases). V was cut by 4 bases and J by 11 bases, with 15 bases left in between. CDR3 size: 12 residues. Germline V gene sequence: CDR1 DFQATT, CDR2 SNEGSKA (reference sequence). CDR3 in DNA: TGCAGTGCTAAGGCAGGGGGGCATAAGCAGTTCTTC. Residues: CSAKAGGHKQFF.

This clone has only a few counts. The V gene is TRBV4-2, the J gene TRBJ2-1; D is undetermined. The ends were cut back, 0 bases at V and 5 bases at J, with 8 bases in the middle. This CDR3 has 14 amino acids. Germline values: CDR1 LGHNA, CDR2 YNFKEQ. The DNA for the CDR3 is TGTGCCAGCAGCCAAGATCCCAGTAACAATGAGCAGTTCTTC. Encoded protein: CASSQDPSNNEQFF.

This clone was counted ten times or more. The chain couples TRBV7-2 to TRBJ2-1, with 7 bases lining up with TRBD1. V trimming: 6 bases; J trimming: 7 bases; junction bases outside the gene matches: 15. The germline V gene encodes CDR1 SGHTA and CDR2 FQGNSA. CDR3 length equals 16 residues. The CDR3 region has the DNA TGTGCCAGCAGTTCGACAGGGACATTAGAGTATAATGAGCAGTTCTTC. Protein: CASSSTGTLEYNEQFF.

In its sample, this clone was seen many times. The chain couples TRBV28 to TRBJ1-4; D possibly corresponds to TRBD1 (5 bases). Looked up from germline, CDR1 is MDHEN and CDR2 is SYDVKM. The CDR3 consists of 15 residues. V was trimmed by 4 bases and J by 2 bases, leaving 11 bases between them. For the CDR3, the DNA is TGTGCCAGCAGTTCGAGATGGGGGACTAATGAAAAACTGTTTTTT. It yields the protein CASSSRWGTNEKLFF.

This clone was observed many times. The chain employs TRBV4-1 and TRBJ2-7; 8 bases line up with TRBD2. CDR1 is MGHRA and CDR2 is YSYEKL in the germline V gene. V gave up 0 bases and J gave up 2 bases; unmatched junction bases: 3. This CDR3 comprises 15 residues. For the CDR3, the DNA is TGCGCCAGCAGCCAAGACGGGACTAGGCCCTACGAGCAGTACTTC. This gives the protein CASSQDGTRPYEQYF.

This clone has only a few counts. A much larger clone differs by one base, so this may be a read error. Other DNA variants within this sample encode the same CDR3. J is TRBJ2-5 and V is TRBV3-1; 7 bases match TRBD2. The germline V gene has CDR1 LGHDT and CDR2 YNNKEL (reference sequence). The CDR3 length is 15 residues. The CDR3 DNA reads as TGTGCTAGCAGCCATCCATTGCGGGGGCAAGAGACCCAGTACTTC. Amino acids: CASSHPLRGQETQYF.

The V and J genes are TRBV7-8 and TRBJ1-2; TRBD1 matches at 8 bases. The CDR3 loop spans 14 amino acids. The J segment lost 6 bases and the V segment lost 5 bases, leaving 8 bases of the junction unmatched. CDR1 is SGHVS and CDR2 is FQNEAQ in the germline V gene. The CDR3: CASSQDRVSNGYTF. The CDR3 DNA is TGTGCCAGCAGCCAGGACAGGGTGAGCAATGGCTACACCTTC.

This rearrangement joins TRBV24-1 to TRBJ2-3, with 7 bases identical to TRBD2. Trimming cost V 7 bases and J 2 bases; bases outside gene matches: 5. Germline V lookup: CDR1 KGHDR, CDR2 SFDVKD. The CDR3 runs 14 residues. The CDR3 nucleotides read TGTGCCACCAGATCTAGCGGTTCCACAGATACGCAGTATTTT. Protein product: CATRSSGSTDTQYF.